This T cell receptor (beta chain) was captured by sequencing in a study of human T cells and chemical hapten exposure (dated by TCRdb to the early 2020s). Study-wide context: For sensitization, 2% DPC in acetone was applied to a roughly 2 cm by roughly 2 cm area of upper inner arm skin. Weekly therapeutic DPC doses were additionally applied to the scalp of patients throughout the roughly 24-week study period. Patch testing on the upper back used Finn chambers containing 0.01% DPC, with scoring done after 6 days according to International Contact Dermatitis Research Group standards. The mostly female patient cohort included alopecia areata with under or over 50% scalp involvement, alopecia totalis and alopecia universalis. Libraries were combined into a pool for sequencing, and differences in TCR yield between samples came mainly from small differences in library volumes within the pool. In alopecia patients, the study followed how the peripheral blood TCR repertoire changed in vivo over primary and secondary sensitization to diphenylcyclopropenone (DPC), a hapten. Blood was sampled from patients pre-sensitization (week 0) and at 2, 6 and about 24 weeks after DPC sensitization. About 30 alopecia patients provided blood for TCR sequencing at one to four time points (pre-sensitization, 2, 6 and 24 weeks).

What the authors observed across the whole study: Significantly more large CDR3 similarity clusters were formed by expanded TCRs than by pre-sensitization or healthy control sets, consistent with antigen-driven responses. DPC sensitization did not change how many TCRs were above 1 in 1000 frequency, and no evidence was found of alterations in global repertoire structure. The number of PT1 expanded TCRs positively correlated with patch test score, significant at thresholds 8, 16 and 32 but not 4. Because all patients had alopecia, a presumed autoimmune disease, the immune response of the patients might differ from that of healthy individuals. After repeated subsampling, changes were observed in the strength of the expansion versus patch-test correlation and in the threshold at which the correlation became significant.

What this sample's time point label stands for: patch test 3, about 24 weeks after DPC sensitization. Interpreted using the paper, the treatment or condition label stands for: therapeutic diphenylcyclopropenone sensitization with weekly scalp DPC. Blood at each patch-test visit was drawn before the patch test was applied. Patients were considered eligible if aged 18 to 70, diagnosed with alopecia and deemed suitable for DPC therapy, and patients were excluded if pregnant. Unfractionated whole blood was collected in Tempus Blood RNA tubes, and total RNA was extracted from that blood. V lost 2 bases and J lost 2 bases; the stretch between them is 20 bases long. The CDR3 spans 17 residues, from the cysteine through the phenylalanine. Kept here is only the CDR3 DNA, which spans 51 bases and is read in frame from base 1. Based on the germline V gene (reference sequence), the CDR1 and CDR2 sequences are DFQATT and SNEGSKA.

Libraries came from RACE. The listed sequencing device is NextSeq 500. During library preparation, unique molecular identifiers were attached to individual cDNA molecules so that TCRs could be counted quantitatively and reproducibly. For every blood RNA sample, sequencing covered both the TCR alpha and TCR beta chains. The paper's processing steps were these. Samples had a median of about 90,000 TCRs, with a range from roughly 23,224 to 700,000. The Decombinator software suite was used to annotate V, J and CDR3 in the TCR reads. For PS versus PT1 abundance plots, all samples were subsampled to the same number of TCRs (28,000). TCRs were defined as expanded if absent before sensitization and observed at least eight times at the 2-week time point. In TCRdb, the public reads were trimmed at Q25 with fastp and aligned with MiXCR, with productive beta chains retained. Merged by CDR3 protein, the rows form single entries marked with the most common genes and DNA. The V and J calls here are based on TCRdb, not the publication. The sample has 90,000 to 140,000 distinct CDR3 sequences on record, less than 40% of them singletons. The ten largest make up around 2.7% of the sample.

Concerning this clonotype: Its antigen target is currently unknown. The input lacks base qualities; no much larger clone sits a single base away.

This material consisted of whole blood, taken in connection with sensitization to the hapten diphenylcyclopropenone (DPC). This TCR came from a man in his forties or fifties with alopecia areata. Some clones in this sample may be carry-over from other donors' samples. The chain is assembled from TRBV20-1 and TRBJ2-3; D gene: possibly TRBD2, on 6 matching bases. The nucleotides read TGCAGTGCTAGACGGAGGGATAGATCGCACTCCACAGATACGCAGTATTTT. It translates to CSARRRDRSHSTDTQYF.